The 12 T cell receptor beta chains below come from one sample, sequenced in a study of human T cells and chemical hapten exposure (dated by TCRdb to the early 2020s). The sample's time point label, decoded: patch test 2, 6 weeks after DPC sensitization. The sample's treatment or condition label, in plain terms: therapeutic diphenylcyclopropenone sensitization with weekly scalp DPC. The library was produced with RACE. TCRdb shows the sequencer as NextSeq 500. TCRdb itself trimmed the public reads at Q25 with fastp, ran MiXCR and retained productive beta chains. Each entry merges the rows of one CDR3 protein and shows their most common DNA and genes. Here the sample has approximately 350,000 distinct CDR3 sequences; about 6% occur a single time. About 5.4% of the sample is in the top ten clones. Specimen: whole blood, collected in connection with sensitization to the hapten diphenylcyclopropenone (DPC). The receptors come from a woman between 18 and 29 years old with alopecia areata. Some clones in this sample may be carry-over from other donors' samples.

A note on this clonotype: One junction end disagrees with the germline gene, perhaps due to a read error. This chain links TRBV7-9 with TRBJ1-2; maybe TRBD1 (5 bases). Germline lookup yields CDR1 SEHNR and CDR2 FQNEAQ (reference sequence). The CDR3 is 12 residues long. This CDR3 is CASSLEGSGYPF. For the CDR3, the DNA is TGTGCCAGCAGCTTAGAGGGGAGTGGCTACCCCTTC.

This clonotype was detected only a few times. The chain joins TRBV3-1 to TRBJ1-2; D unclear. Trimming cost V 0 bases and J 0 bases, with 11 bases left between them. Germline V lookup: CDR1 LGHDT, CDR2 YNNKEL (reference sequence). The CDR3 runs 16 residues. The CDR3 loop reads CASSQESRRANYGYTF. The CDR3 DNA is TGTGCCAGCAGCCAAGAGTCAAGGAGAGCTAACTATGGCTACACCTTC. The whole variable domain, remainder taken from reference TRBV3-1 and TRBJ1-2, is DTAVSQTPKYLVTQMGNDKSIKCEQNLGHDTMYWYKQDSKKFLKIMFSYNNKELIINETVPNRFSPKSPDKAHLNLHINSLELGDSAVYFCASSQESRRANYGYTFGSGTRLTVV.

This clonotype was seen ten or more times. One junction end does not reproduce the germline sequence, and a read error may be involved. The chain has TRBV5-1 and TRBJ1-1; 11 positions agree with TRBD1. The CDR3 contains 14 residues. Germline V gene lookup returns CDR1 SGHRS and CDR2 YFSETQ. CDR3: CASSSGTGGTEAFF. DNA of the CDR3: TGTGCCAGCAGTTCGGGGACAGGGGGCACTGAAGCTTTCTTT.

There are a few counts of this clonotype. V gene TRBV3-1 combines with J gene TRBJ1-1, with TRBD1 matching over 7 bases. The CDR3 contains 13 residues. J lost 7 bases, V lost 0 bases, and 2 bases had no gene match. The germline gives CDR1 LGHDT, CDR2 YNNKEL (reference sequence). CDR3 loop: CASSQEGGYEAFF. CDR3 sequence (DNA): TGTGCCAGCAGCCAAGAAGGGGGCTATGAAGCTTTCTTT.

In its sample, this clonotype was seen a few times. The CDR3: CASSGASVSNQPQHF. The DNA for the CDR3 is TGTGCCAGTAGTGGTGCCAGTGTTAGCAATCAGCCCCAGCATTTT. V gene TRBV19 combines with J gene TRBJ1-5, with no clear D. This CDR3 is 15 amino acids long. V lost 5 bases to trimming and J lost 0 bases, with 11 bases between them. Germline V gene data show CDR1 as LNHDA and CDR2 as SQIVND (reference sequence).

A few counts support this clonotype. CDR3 loop: CASSPGDRTNTEAFF. DNA for the CDR3: TGTGCCAGCAGCCCCGGCGACAGGACGAACACTGAAGCTTTCTTT. The V call is TRBV3-1, the J call TRBJ1-1; D possibly corresponds to TRBD1 (6 bases). With 4 bases removed from V and 1 base from J, the gap between germline ends came to 13 bases. The CDR3 length is 15 residues. Germline V gives CDR1 LGHDT, CDR2 YNNKEL (reference sequence).

The sample holds many counts of this clonotype. CDR3 DNA sequence: TGTGCCAGCAGCCTACGAGGCATGGCTGGAAACACCATATATTTT. It yields the protein CASSLRGMAGNTIYF. The chain is built from TRBV5-8 and TRBJ1-3; D not resolved. The CDR3 spans 15 residues. Germline values: CDR1 SGHTS, CDR2 YDEGEE. Trimming took 4 bases from V and 2 from J, leaving 13 bases between them.

This clonotype was seen ten or more times. This chain joins TRBV20-1 and TRBJ1-3, with D hard to call. CDR3 length: 14 amino acids. Germline values: CDR1 DFQATT, CDR2 SNEGSKA (reference sequence). Trimming took 1 base from V and 4 from J, leaving 11 bases between them. This CDR3 reads CSARVALGGNTIYF. The CDR3 nucleotides are TGCAGTGCTAGAGTGGCCCTGGGAGGAAACACCATATATTTT.

This clonotype showed up just once. The chain links TRBV12-3 or TRBV12-4 to TRBJ1-3; no firm D call. CDR3 length: 13 residues. Trimming cost V 8 bases and J 0 bases, with 8 bases left between them. CDR3 in amino acids: CASGVLSGNTIYF. CDR3 sequence (DNA): TGTGCCAGCGGGGTTCTCTCTGGAAACACCATATATTTT.

This clonotype was counted between two and nine times. The V and J genes are TRBV5-1 and TRBJ2-7; 10 bases are shared with TRBD1. CDR3 length equals 15 residues. CDR1 and CDR2 from the germline V gene are SGHRS and YFSETQ. Unmatched junction bases numbered 3, after V lost 3 bases and J lost 0 bases. The CDR3 here is CASSWDRGSSYEQYF. In DNA, the CDR3 is TGCGCCAGCAGCTGGGACAGGGGAAGCTCCTACGAGCAGTACTTC.

This clonotype was observed many times. CDR3 protein: CASSLGGLNYGYTF. DNA of the CDR3: TGTGCCAGCAGCTTAGGGGGACTTAACTATGGCTACACCTTC. The rearrangement links TRBV11-2 to TRBJ1-2; TRBD1 is a possible D gene (5 bases). In germline, CDR1 is SGHAT, CDR2 FQNNGV. CDR3 size: 14 residues. With 1 base removed from V and 1 base from J, the gap between germline ends came to 7 bases.

This clonotype has just a few counts. The chain is built from TRBV18 and TRBJ2-1; D is ambiguous. The V gene's germline CDR1 is KGHSH and CDR2 LQKENI. Trimming took off 6 bases at V and 8 bases at J, with 11 bases between the two ends. The CDR3 contains 12 residues. The CDR3: CASSPRSDEQFF. The CDR3 DNA is TGTGCCAGCTCGCCTCGTTCCGATGAGCAGTTCTTC.